The entry below describes one TCR beta chain. Its antigen remains unidentified. This sample is part of a study of T-cell memory formation after mild COVID-19. Findings of the study overall: Pre-infection memory already had some responding clones, implying cross-reactive memory joined.

The germline V gene encodes CDR1 SGHAT and CDR2 FQNNGV. CDR3 length: 15 amino acids. J was trimmed by 3 bases and V by 5 bases; bases with no gene match: 9. cDNA libraries for TCR alpha and TCR beta, carrying sample barcodes and UMIs, came from 5'RACE with constant-segment primers. One entry per CDR3 protein results from TCRdb running MiXCR on the 5' RACE reads. The sample records about 49,000 distinct CDR3 sequences, 27% being singletons. The sequenced sample consisted of PBMCs or a T cell subset sorted from them (not recorded which). The TCR comes from a young man who had mild COVID-19 (a few samples of this study predate the infection). Cell type and time point are not known. The chain is built from TRBV11-2 and TRBJ2-7; 8 bases align to TRBD1. The CDR3 reads CASSPRGQGGYEQYV. The CDR3 bases are TGTGCCAGCAGCCCGCGTGGACAGGGAGGCTACGAGCAGTACGTC.